This T cell receptor (beta chain) was retrieved from a study of neurological immune-mediated disorders. Whole-study results and caveats: Among 34 multiple sclerosis patients, phylogenetic grouping put the repertoires of 18 into a single related-CDR3 cluster, a possible signature. None of the CDR3 amino acid sequences of expanded clones recurred across subjects, suggesting private repertoires in all groups.

The V gene's germline CDR1 is MNHEY and CDR2 SVGAGI. CDR3 length equals 15 residues. This clonotype showed up many times. Its specificity is not known. Mismatch with germline at one junction end may stem from a read error. Every sequencing run returned over 160 million TCR-beta sequences, which were derived from 15-18 subjects. TCRdb reanalysed the 5' RACE reads using MiXCR and keeps one entry per CDR3 protein. The top ten clones hold 9% to 15% of a sample with around 44,000 distinct CDR3 sequences, more than 2% of them seen once. V gene TRBV6-5 combines with J gene TRBJ1-3, with D maybe TRBD1 (5 bases). Sequencing was carried out using PBMCs. The sequence came from a man younger than 40 with multiple sclerosis. The CDR3 here is CASSYTGLLGNTIYF. CDR3 nucleotide sequence: TGTGCCAGTAGTTATACAGGACTGTTGGGAAACACCATATATTTT.